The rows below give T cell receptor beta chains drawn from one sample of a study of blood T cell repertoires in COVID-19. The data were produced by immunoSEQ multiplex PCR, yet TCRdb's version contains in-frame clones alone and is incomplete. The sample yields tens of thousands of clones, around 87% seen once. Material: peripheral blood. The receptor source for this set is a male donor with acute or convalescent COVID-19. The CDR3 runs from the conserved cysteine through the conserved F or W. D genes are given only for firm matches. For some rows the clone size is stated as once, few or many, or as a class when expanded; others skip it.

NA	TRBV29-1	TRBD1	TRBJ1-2	TGCAGCATACGGACAGGGGCCGAGGGCTACACCTTC	CSIRTGAEGYTF
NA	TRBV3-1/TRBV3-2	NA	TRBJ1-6	TGTGCCAGCAGCCAAGATCGGGAGAGGCCCCTCCACTTT	CASSQDRERPLHF
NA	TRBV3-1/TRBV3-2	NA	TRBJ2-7	TGTGCCAGCAGCCAAGGAACAGCAGGAAGGGAGCAGTACTTC	CASSQGTAGREQYF
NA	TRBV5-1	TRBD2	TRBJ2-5	TGCGCCAGCAGCTCCGGACTAGCGGGGGAGCAAGAGACCCAGTACTTC	CASSSGLAGEQETQYF
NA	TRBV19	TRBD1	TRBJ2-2	TGTGCCAGTAGTACGCCCCGGGACAGAAACACCGGGGAGCTGTTTTTT	CASSTPRDRNTGELFF
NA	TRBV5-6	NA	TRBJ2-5	TGTGCCAGCAGCTCTGGGACACTCCAAGAGACCCAGTACTTC	CASSSGTLQETQYF
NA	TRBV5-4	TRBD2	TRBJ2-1	TGTGCCAGCAGGCCGGGGGGGCTGTCCAATGAGCAGTTCTTC	CASRPGGLSNEQFF
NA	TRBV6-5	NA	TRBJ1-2	TGTGCCACTACCCCAGAGCCCAGGGGCTATGGCTACACCTTC	CATTPEPRGYGYTF
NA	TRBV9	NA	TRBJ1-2	TGTGCCAGCAGCGTCTCAACAGGGCTTCTGGATGGCTACACCTTC	CASSVSTGLLDGYTF
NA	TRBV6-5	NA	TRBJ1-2	TGTGCCAGCAGTCGCACAGGTTCCTATGGCTACACCTTC	CASSRTGSYGYTF
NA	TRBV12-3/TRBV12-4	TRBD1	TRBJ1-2	TGTGCCAGCAGTTTAGGGGACAGGTATGGCTACACCTTC	CASSLGDRYGYTF
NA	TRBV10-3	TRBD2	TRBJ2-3	TGTGCCATCACCCAAGGAACTAGCGGGGGGCCAGATACGCAGTATTTT	CAITQGTSGGPDTQYF
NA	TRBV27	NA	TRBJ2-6	TGTGCCAGCAGTTTATCGACTCGGAGGACTGGGGCCAACGTCCTGACTTTC	CASSLSTRRTGANVLTF
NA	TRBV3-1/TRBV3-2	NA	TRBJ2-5	TGTGCCAGCAGCCCCAGGATAGAGACCCAGTACTTC	CASSPRIETQYF
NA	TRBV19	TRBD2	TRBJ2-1	TGTGCCAGTAGGGTTGTTTATAGCGGGGGGTTGTTGAATGAGCAGTTCTTC	CASRVVYSGGLLNEQFF
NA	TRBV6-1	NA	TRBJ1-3	TGTGCCAGCAGTGAAACACGGATCGGTTACGGGAACACCATATATTTT	CASSETRIGYGNTIYF
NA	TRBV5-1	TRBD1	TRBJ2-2	TGCGCCAGCAGCCTATCACAGGGGGCGAACACCGGGGAGCTGTTTTTT	CASSLSQGANTGELFF
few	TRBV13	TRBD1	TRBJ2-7	TGTGCCAGCAGCTTAGTCCGGACAGGGGGCGAGCAGTACTTC	CASSLVRTGGEQYF
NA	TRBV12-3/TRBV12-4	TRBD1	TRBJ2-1	TGTGCGGGTTCAGGGGGCTCCTACAATGAGCAGTTCTTC	CAGSGGSYNEQFF
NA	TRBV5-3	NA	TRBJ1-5	TGTGCCAGAAGCTTGGAGGTGACAGTTCAGCTAAGGAGCAATCAGCCCCAGCATTTT	CARSLEVTVQLRSNQPQHF
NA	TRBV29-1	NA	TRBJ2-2	TGCAGCGTTGGCCAGGGGCACACCGGGGAGCTGTTTTTT	CSVGQGHTGELFF
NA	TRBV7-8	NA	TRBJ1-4	TGTGCCAGCAGCTCCCTAGCCCAGCCGAACGAAAAACTGTTTTTT	CASSSLAQPNEKLFF
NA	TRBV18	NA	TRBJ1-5	TGTGCCAGCACCACAGGGAATAGCAATCAGCCCCAGCATTTT	CASTTGNSNQPQHF
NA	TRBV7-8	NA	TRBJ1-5	TGTGCCAGCAGCTTAGGCGGGTCGGCAGTTAATCAGCCCCAGCATTTT	CASSLGGSAVNQPQHF
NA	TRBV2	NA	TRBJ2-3	TGTGCCAGCAGGCCTCGGGGGGCGGCAGATACGCAGTATTTT	CASRPRGAADTQYF
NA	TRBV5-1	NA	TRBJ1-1	TGCGCCAGCAGCTTAGACCCCGGGACTGAAGCTTTCTTT	CASSLDPGTEAFF
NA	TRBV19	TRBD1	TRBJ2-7	TGTGCCAGTAGCGAACAGGGGCTTAGATCCTACGAGCAGTACTTC	CASSEQGLRSYEQYF
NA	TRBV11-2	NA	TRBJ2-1	TGTGCCAGCAGCCCCCGGGCGGGGTCCTACAATGAGCAGTTCTTC	CASSPRAGSYNEQFF
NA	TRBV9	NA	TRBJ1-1	TGTGCCAGCAGCCCAACAAGGCAGGCCACTGAAGCTTTCTTT	CASSPTRQATEAFF
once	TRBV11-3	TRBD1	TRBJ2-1	TGTGCCAGCAGCCAAACAGGGGCGGAAGACAATGAGCAGTTCTTC	CASSQTGAEDNEQFF
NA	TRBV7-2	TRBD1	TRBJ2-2	TGTGCCAGCAGCTCCCACGGACAGGGGGTATCCGGGGAGCTGTTTTTT	CASSSHGQGVSGELFF
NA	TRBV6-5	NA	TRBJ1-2	TGTGCCAGCAGTTATGGCCATCCTCCCGCTAGCTATGGCTACACCTTC	CASSYGHPPASYGYTF
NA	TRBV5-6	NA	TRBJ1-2	TGTGCCAGCAGCTGGGGGGGCAGACCTAACTATGGCTACACCTTC	CASSWGGRPNYGYTF
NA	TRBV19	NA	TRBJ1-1	TGTGCCAGTAGTAGCCAGACTATGAACACTGAAGCTTTCTTT	CASSSQTMNTEAFF
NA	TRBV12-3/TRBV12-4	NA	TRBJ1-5	TGTGCCAGCGCAGGGGATGGCAATCAGCCCCAGCATTTT	CASAGDGNQPQHF
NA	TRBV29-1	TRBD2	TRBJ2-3	TGCAGCGGCGGGGGGAAGGCAGATACGCAGTATTTT	CSGGGKADTQYF
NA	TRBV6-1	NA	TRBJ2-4	TGTGCCAGCAGTGATTCCTGGGGGGATGGGGTCAAAAACATTCAGTACTTC	CASSDSWGDGVKNIQYF
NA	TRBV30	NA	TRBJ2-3	TGTGCCCGCTCCCGGGGGGCCCACCCTAGCACAGATACGCAGTATTTT	CARSRGAHPSTDTQYF
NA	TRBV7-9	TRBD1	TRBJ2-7	TGTGCCAGCAGCTCACAGGGGTACGAGCAGTACTTC	CASSSQGYEQYF
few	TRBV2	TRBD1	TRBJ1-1	TGTGCCAGCAGTGAGAGGGGGACAGGGGGAGGAACTGAAGCTTTCTTT	CASSERGTGGGTEAFF
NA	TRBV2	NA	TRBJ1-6	TGTGCCAGCCTTGGACGGACAAATTCACCCCTCCACTTT	CASLGRTNSPLHF
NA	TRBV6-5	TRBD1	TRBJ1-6	TGTGCCAGCACTTTGGACAGGCAGAATTCACCCCTCCACTTT	CASTLDRQNSPLHF
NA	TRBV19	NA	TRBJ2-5	TGTGCCAGTAGTATAGGGGTGGCTAGCCGATCCCAGTACTTC	CASSIGVASRSQYF
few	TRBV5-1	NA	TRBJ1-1	TGCGCCAGCAGAACCGGGACAATGAACACTGAAGCTTTCTTT	CASRTGTMNTEAFF
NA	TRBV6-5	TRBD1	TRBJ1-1	TGTGCCAGCAGTATGGACAGGGTGGTCACTGAAGCTTTCTTT	CASSMDRVVTEAFF
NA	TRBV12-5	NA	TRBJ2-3	TGTGCTAGTGGTTTGGTAGGGGGTAGCACAGATACGCAGTATTTT	CASGLVGGSTDTQYF
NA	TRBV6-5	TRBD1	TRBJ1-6	TGTGCCAGCAGTCCCCAGACAGGGATTGTGTCACCCCTCCACTTT	CASSPQTGIVSPLHF
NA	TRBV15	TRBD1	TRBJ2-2	TGTGCCACCAGCCGAACCTCCGGGACAGGGAGAACCGGGGAGCTGTTTTTT	CATSRTSGTGRTGELFF
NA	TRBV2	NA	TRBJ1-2	TGTGCCAGCAGTGAGGAGAACTATGGCTACACCTTC	CASSEENYGYTF
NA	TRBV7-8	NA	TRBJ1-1	TGTGCCAGCAGCTTAGTGGAGCCACCGAGCTCTGAAGCTTTCTTT	CASSLVEPPSSEAFF
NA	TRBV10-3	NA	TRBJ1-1	TGTGCCATCAGTGTGGGGACTACTGAAGCTTTCTTT	CAISVGTTEAFF
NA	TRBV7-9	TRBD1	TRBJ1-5	TGTGCCAGCAGCTTAACAGGGGGAGGCAATCAGCCCCAGCATTTT	CASSLTGGGNQPQHF
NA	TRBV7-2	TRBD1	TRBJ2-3	TGTGCCAGCAGCCAAGGGGGCATGGGAACAGATACGCAGTATTTT	CASSQGGMGTDTQYF
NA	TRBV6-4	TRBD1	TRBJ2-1	TGTGCCAGCAGCCTACAGGGGGCCGTCTACAATGAGCAGTTCTTC	CASSLQGAVYNEQFF
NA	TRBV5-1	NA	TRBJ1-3	TGCGCCAGCAGCTTGGGCCCGGGTTCAACTGGAAACACCATATATTTT	CASSLGPGSTGNTIYF
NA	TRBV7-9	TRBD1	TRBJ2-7	TGTGCCAGCAGCCGGACAGGGTACGAGCAGTACTTC	CASSRTGYEQYF